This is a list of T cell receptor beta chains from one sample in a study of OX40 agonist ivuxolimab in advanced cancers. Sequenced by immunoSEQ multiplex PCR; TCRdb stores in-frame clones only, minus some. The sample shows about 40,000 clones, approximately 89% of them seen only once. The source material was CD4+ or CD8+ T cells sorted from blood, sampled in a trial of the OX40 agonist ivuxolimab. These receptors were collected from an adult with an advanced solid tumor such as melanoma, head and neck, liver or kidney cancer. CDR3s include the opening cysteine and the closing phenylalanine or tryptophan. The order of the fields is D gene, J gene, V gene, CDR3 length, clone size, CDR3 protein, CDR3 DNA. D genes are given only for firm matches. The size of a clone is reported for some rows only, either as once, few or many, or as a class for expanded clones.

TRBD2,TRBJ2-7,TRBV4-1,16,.,CASSQLASGRGYEQYF,TGCGCCAGCAGCCAGTTGGCTAGCGGGAGGGGCTACGAGCAGTACTTC
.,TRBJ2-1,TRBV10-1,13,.,CASMGARQNEQFF,TGCGCCAGCATGGGAGCCCGGCAAAATGAGCAGTTCTTC
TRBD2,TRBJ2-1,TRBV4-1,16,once,CASSQGFGLADNEQFF,TGCGCCAGCAGCCAAGGTTTCGGACTAGCGGACAATGAGCAGTTCTTC
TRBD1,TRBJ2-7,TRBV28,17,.,CASSLRPGQVGPYEQYF,TGTGCCAGCAGTTTGCGCCCGGGACAGGTGGGTCCCTACGAGCAGTACTTC
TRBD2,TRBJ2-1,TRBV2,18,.,CASSEGLAGGAGYNEQFF,TGTGCCAGCAGTGAGGGACTAGCGGGAGGGGCCGGGTACAATGAGCAGTTCTTC
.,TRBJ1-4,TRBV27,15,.,CASSLSSDSREKLFF,TGTGCCAGCAGTTTATCATCGGACAGCCGGGAAAAACTGTTTTTT
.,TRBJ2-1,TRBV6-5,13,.,CASRQGSQYEQFF,TGTGCCAGCAGGCAGGGTTCTCAATATGAGCAGTTCTTC
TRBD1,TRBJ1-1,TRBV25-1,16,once,CASSPHPGQGITEAFF,TGTGCCAGCAGTCCGCACCCGGGACAGGGAATCACTGAAGCTTTCTTT
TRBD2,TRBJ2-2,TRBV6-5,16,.,CASSWLAGASTGELFF,TGTGCCAGCAGTTGGTTAGCGGGAGCCAGCACCGGGGAGCTGTTTTTT
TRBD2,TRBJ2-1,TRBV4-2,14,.,CASSQQRLAGEQFF,TGTGCCAGCAGCCAACAACGACTAGCGGGTGAGCAGTTCTTC
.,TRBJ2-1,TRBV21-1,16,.,CASSKPTKGLEAEQFF,TGTGCCAGCAGCAAGCCGACAAAGGGCCTAGAGGCCGAGCAGTTCTTC
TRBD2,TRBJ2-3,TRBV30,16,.,CAWGPGLAGFTDTQYF,TGTGCCTGGGGGCCGGGACTAGCGGGATTTACAGATACGCAGTATTTT
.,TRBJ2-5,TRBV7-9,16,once,CASSVNGGAYQETQYF,TGTGCCAGCAGCGTCAATGGCGGGGCTTACCAAGAGACCCAGTACTTC
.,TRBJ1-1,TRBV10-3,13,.,CAITGGMNTEAFF,TGTGCCATCACTGGCGGAATGAACACTGAAGCTTTCTTT
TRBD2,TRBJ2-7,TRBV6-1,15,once,CASSETSGSSYEQYF,TGTGCCAGCAGCGAGACTAGCGGGAGTTCCTACGAGCAGTACTTC
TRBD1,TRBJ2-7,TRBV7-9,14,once,CASTGQGDIYEQYF,TGTGCCAGCACCGGACAGGGGGATATCTACGAGCAGTACTTC
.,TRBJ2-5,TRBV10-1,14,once,CASSESSGQETQYF,TGCGCCAGCAGTGAGTCAAGCGGACAAGAGACCCAGTACTTC
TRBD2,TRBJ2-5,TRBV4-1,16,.,CASSKNPGLAEETQYF,TGCGCCAGCAGCAAAAACCCGGGACTAGCGGAAGAGACCCAGTACTTC
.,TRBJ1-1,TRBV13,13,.,CASSLKGNTEAFF,TGTGCCAGCAGCTTAAAAGGGAACACTGAAGCTTTCTTT
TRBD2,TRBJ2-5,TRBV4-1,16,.,CASSQEIAGSAETQYF,TGCGCCAGCAGCCAAGAAATAGCGGGATCGGCGGAGACCCAGTACTTC
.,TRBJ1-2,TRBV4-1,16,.,CASSQDEEGLHYGYTF,TGCGCCAGCAGCCAAGATGAGGAGGGACTTCACTATGGCTACACCTTC
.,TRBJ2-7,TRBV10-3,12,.,CAISEGGIEQYF,TGTGCCATCAGTGAAGGAGGTATCGAGCAGTACTTC
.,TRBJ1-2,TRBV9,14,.,CASSTRGASDGYTF,TGTGCCAGCAGCACCCGGGGGGCTTCGGATGGCTACACCTTC
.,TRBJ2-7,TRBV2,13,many,CASSRDGSYEQYF,TGTGCCAGCAGCCGGGACGGTTCCTACGAGCAGTACTTC
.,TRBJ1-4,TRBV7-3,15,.,CASSLTGAGNEKLFF,TGTGCCAGCAGCTTAACAGGGGCGGGGAATGAAAAACTGTTTTTT
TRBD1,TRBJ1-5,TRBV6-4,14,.,CASRGDRGHQPQHF,TGTGCCAGCAGGGGGGACAGGGGCCATCAGCCCCAGCATTTT
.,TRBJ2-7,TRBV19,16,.,CASSLKWAVGGYEQYF,TGTGCCAGTAGTCTTAAATGGGCCGTAGGCGGCTACGAGCAGTACTTC
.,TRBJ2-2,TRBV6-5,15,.,CASSPQVPNTGELFF,TGTGCCAGCAGTCCACAGGTTCCTAACACCGGGGAGCTGTTTTTT
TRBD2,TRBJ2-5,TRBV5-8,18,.,CASSFRKREGLILETQYF,TGTGCCAGCAGCTTCCGGAAGCGGGAGGGCCTCATATTGGAGACCCAGTACTTC
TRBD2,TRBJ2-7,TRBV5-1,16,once,CASSLGLAGAYYEQYF,TGCGCCAGCAGCTTGGGACTAGCGGGAGCGTACTACGAGCAGTACTTC
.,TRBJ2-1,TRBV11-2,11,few,CASSTYDEQFF,TGTGCCAGCAGCACCTATGATGAGCAGTTCTTC
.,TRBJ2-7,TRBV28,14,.,CASSLSRFVYEQYF,TGTGCCAGCAGTTTATCGAGATTTGTCTACGAGCAGTACTTC
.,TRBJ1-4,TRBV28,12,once,CASSYGGEKLFF,TGTGCCAGCAGCTACGGGGGTGAAAAACTGTTTTTT
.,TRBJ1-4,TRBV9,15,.,CASSVGDTTNEKLFF,TGTGCCAGCAGCGTAGGGGACACAACTAATGAAAAACTGTTTTTT
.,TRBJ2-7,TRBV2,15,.,CASSEGADSSYEQYF,TGTGCCAGCAGTGAAGGAGCGGACAGCTCCTACGAGCAGTACTTC
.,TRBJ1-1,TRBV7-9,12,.,CASSPRTTEAFF,TGTGCCAGCAGCCCCAGGACGACTGAAGCTTTCTTT
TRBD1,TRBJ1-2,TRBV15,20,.,CATSRDLRTGPAKYTYGYTF,TGTGCCACCAGCAGAGATCTCCGGACAGGCCCCGCCAAATATACTTATGGCTACACCTTC
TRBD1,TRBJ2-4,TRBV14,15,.,CASSQDWQGANIQYF,TGTGCCAGCAGCCAAGATTGGCAGGGGGCGAACATTCAGTACTTC
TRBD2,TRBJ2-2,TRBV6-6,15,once,CASSLSSGRAGELFF,TGTGCCAGCAGTCTTTCTAGCGGGAGAGCCGGGGAGCTGTTTTTT
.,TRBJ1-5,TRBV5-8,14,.,CASTLGYSNQPQHF,TGTGCCAGCACCTTGGGGTATAGCAATCAGCCCCAGCATTTT
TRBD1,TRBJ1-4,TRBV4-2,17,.,CASSPRDRGLSGEKLFF,TGTGCCAGCAGCCCCAGGGACAGGGGCCTCTCTGGAGAAAAACTGTTTTTT
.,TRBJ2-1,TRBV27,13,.,CASSFPTSNEQFF,TGTGCCAGCAGTTTCCCGACTAGCAATGAGCAGTTCTTC
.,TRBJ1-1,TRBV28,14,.,CASSSQGLNTEAFF,TGTGCCAGCAGTTCCCAGGGTCTGAACACTGAAGCTTTCTTT
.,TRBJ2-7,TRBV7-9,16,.,CASSLRTFTFPHEQYF,TGTGCCAGCAGCCTCCGCACATTCACATTCCCCCACGAGCAGTACTTC
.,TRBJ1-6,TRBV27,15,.,CASSLLWDRGSPLHF,TGTGCCAGCAGTTTATTATGGGACCGGGGATCACCCCTCCACTTT
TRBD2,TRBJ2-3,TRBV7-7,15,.,CASSKTSGSLDTQYF,TGTGCTAGCAGCAAGACTAGCGGGAGTTTAGATACGCAGTATTTT
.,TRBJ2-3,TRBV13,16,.,CASSFFGTGYTDTQYF,TGTGCCAGCAGCTTCTTCGGGACGGGCTACACAGATACGCAGTATTTT
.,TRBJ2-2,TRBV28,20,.,CASSRRTAFTQVQSPGELFF,TGTGCCAGCAGCAGAAGGACAGCCTTCACCCAAGTCCAAAGTCCCGGGGAGCTGTTTTTT
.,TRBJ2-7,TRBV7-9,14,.,CASSPRTGAYEQYF,TGTGCCAGCAGCCCCAGGACGGGGGCCTACGAGCAGTACTTC